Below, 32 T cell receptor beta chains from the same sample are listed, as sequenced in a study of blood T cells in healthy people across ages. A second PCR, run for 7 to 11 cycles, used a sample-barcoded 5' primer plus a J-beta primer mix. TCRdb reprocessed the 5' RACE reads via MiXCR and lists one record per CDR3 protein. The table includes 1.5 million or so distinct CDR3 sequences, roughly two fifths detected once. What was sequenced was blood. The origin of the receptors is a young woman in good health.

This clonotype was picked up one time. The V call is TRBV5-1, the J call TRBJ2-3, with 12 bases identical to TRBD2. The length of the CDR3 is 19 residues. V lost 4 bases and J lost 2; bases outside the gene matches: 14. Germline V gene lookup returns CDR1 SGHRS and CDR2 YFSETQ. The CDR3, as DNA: TGCGCCAGCAGCCCCACAAGGACTAGCGGGACAAGATTCACAGATACGCAGTATTTT. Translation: CASSPTRTSGTRFTDTQYF.

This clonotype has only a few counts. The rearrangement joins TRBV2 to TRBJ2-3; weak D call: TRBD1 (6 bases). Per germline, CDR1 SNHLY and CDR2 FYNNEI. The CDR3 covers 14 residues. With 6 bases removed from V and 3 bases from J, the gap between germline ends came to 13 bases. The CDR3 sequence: CASRGGRGTDTQYF. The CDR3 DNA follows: TGTGCCAGCAGAGGGGGACGGGGAACAGATACGCAGTATTTT.

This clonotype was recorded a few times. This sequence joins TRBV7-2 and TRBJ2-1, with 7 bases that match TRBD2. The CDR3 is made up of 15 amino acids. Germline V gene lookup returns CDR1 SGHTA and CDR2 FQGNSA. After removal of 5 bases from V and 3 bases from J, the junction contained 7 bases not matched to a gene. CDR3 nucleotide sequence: TGTGCCAGCAGCCCTAGCGGAGTTAACTACAATGAGCAGTTCTTC. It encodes CASSPSGVNYNEQFF.

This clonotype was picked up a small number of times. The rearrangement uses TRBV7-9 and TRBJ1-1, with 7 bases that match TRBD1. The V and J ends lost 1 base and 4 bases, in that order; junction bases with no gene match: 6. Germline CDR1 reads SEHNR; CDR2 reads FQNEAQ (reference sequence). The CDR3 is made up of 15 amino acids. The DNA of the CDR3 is TGTGCCAGCAGCTTAGAGACAGGGAGGGGCACTGAAGCTTTCTTT. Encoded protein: CASSLETGRGTEAFF.

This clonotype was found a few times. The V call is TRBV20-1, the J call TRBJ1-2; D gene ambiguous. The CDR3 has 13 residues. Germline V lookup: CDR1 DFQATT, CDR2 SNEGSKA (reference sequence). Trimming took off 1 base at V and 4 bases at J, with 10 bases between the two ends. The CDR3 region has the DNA TGCAGTGCTAGAGGAACGGGCGCCTATGGCTACACCTTC. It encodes CSARGTGAYGYTF.

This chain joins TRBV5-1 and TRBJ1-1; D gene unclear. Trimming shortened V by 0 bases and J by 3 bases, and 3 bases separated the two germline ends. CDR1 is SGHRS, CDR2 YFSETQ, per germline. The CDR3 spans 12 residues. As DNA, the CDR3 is TGCGCCAGCAGCTTGGAAGACACTGAAGCTTTCTTT. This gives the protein CASSLEDTEAFF. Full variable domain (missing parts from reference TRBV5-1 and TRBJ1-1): KAGVTQTPRYLIKTRGQQVTLSCSPISGHRSVSWYQQTPGQGLQFLFEYFSETQRNKGNFPGRFSGRQFSNSRSEMNVSTLELGDSALYLCASSLEDTEAFFGQGTRLTVV.

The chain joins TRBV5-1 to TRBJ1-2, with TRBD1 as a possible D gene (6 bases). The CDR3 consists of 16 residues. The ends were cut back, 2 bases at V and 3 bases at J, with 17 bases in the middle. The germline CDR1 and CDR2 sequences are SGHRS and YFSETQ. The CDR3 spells CASSLNRATRDYGYTF. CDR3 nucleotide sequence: TGCGCCAGCAGCTTAAACAGGGCGACCCGGGACTATGGCTACACCTTC.

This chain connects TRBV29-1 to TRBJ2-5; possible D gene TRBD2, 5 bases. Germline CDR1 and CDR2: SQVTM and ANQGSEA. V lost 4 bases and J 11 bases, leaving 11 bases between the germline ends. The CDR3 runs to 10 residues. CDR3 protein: CSVASGEQYF. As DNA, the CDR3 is TGCAGCGTTGCCAGCGGTGAGCAGTACTTC.

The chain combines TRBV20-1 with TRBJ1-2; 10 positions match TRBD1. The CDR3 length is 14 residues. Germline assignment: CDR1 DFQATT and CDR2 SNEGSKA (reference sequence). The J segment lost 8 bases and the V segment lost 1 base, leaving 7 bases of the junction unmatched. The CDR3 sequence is CSARVGTGDVGYTF. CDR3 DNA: TGCAGTGCTAGAGTTGGGACAGGGGATGTGGGCTACACCTTC.

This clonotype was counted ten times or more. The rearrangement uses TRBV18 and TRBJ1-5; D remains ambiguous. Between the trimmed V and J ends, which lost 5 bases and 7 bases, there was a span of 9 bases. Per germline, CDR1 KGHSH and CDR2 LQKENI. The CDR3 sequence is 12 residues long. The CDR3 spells CASSSPSQPQHF. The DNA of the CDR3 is TGTGCCAGCTCAAGCCCTTCCCAGCCCCAGCATTTT.

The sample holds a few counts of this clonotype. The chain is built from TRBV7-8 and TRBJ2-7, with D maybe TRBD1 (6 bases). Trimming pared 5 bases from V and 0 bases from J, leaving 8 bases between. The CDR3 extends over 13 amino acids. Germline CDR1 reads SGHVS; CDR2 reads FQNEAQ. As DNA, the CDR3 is TGTGCCAGCAGCCGACAGGACTCCTACGAGCAGTACTTC. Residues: CASSRQDSYEQYF.

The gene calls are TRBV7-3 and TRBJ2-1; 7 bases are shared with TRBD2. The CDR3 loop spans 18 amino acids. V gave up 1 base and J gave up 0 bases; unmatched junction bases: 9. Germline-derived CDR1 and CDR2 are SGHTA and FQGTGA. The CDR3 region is CASSLMGAGESSYNEQFF. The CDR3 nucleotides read TGTGCCAGCAGCTTAATGGGTGCGGGGGAAAGCTCCTACAATGAGCAGTTCTTC.

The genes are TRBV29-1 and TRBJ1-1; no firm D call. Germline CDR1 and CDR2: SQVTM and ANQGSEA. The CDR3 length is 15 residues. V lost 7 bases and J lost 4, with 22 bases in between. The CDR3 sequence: CSGRADHTVGTEAFF. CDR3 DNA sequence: TGCAGCGGGCGTGCGGATCATACCGTAGGCACTGAAGCTTTCTTT.

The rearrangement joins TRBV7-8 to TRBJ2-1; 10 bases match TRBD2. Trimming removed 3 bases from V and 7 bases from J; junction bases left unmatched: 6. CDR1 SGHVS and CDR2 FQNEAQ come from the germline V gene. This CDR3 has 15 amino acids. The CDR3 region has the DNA TGTGCCAGCAGCTTCCCAGGACTAGCGGAAAATGAGCAGTTCTTC. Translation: CASSFPGLAENEQFF.

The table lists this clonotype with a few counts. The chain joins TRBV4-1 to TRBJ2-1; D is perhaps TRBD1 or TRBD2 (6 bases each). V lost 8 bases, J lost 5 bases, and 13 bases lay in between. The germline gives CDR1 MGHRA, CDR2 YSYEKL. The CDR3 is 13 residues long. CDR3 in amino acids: CASGGLFNNEQFF. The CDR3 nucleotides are TGCGCCAGCGGGGGGCTATTTAACAATGAGCAGTTCTTC.

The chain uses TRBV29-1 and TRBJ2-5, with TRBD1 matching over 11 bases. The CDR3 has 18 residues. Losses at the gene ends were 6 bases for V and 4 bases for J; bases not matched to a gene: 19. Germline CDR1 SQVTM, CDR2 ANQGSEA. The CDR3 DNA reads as TGCAGCGTGGATGCAACCGGGACAGGGGGGGATATGGGAGAGACCCAGTACTTC. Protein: CSVDATGTGGDMGETQYF. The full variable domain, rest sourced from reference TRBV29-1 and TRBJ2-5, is SAVISQKPSRDICQRGTSLTIQCQVDSQVTMMFWYRQQPGQSLTLIATANQGSEATYESGFVIDKFPISRPNLTFSTLTVSNMSPEDSSIYLCSVDATGTGGDMGETQYFGPGTRLLVL.

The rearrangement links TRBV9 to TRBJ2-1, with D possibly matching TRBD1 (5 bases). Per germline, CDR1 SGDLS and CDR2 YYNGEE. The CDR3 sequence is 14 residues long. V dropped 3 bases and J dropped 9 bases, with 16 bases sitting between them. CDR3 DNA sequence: TGTGCCAGCAGCGCCAGGTCAGGGTGGGGTGAGCAGTTCTTC. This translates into CASSARSGWGEQFF.

The CDR3 is CAISLPGTGNEQYF. CDR3 bases: TGTGCCATCAGCCTACCCGGGACAGGGAATGAGCAGTACTTC. The chain joins TRBV10-3 to TRBJ2-5; 9 nucleotides line up with TRBD1. This CDR3 region has 14 residues. Per germline, CDR1 ENHRY and CDR2 SYGVKD. J lost 11 bases, V lost 6 bases, and 13 bases had no gene match.

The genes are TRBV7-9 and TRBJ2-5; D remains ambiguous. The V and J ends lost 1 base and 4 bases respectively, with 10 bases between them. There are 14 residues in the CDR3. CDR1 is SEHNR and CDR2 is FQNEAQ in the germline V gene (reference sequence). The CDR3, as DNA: TGTGCCAGCAGCTTAGATGGCAGCTTAGAGACCCAGTACTTC. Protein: CASSLDGSLETQYF.

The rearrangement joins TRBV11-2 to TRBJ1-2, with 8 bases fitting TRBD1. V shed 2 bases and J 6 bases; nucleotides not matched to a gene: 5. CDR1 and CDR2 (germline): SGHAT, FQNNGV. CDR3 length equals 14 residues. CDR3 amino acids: CASSLLAGGDGYTF. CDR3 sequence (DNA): TGTGCCAGCAGCTTATTGGCAGGGGGCGATGGCTACACCTTC. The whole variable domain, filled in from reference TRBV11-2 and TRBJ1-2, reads EAGVAQSPRYKIIEKRQSVAFWCNPISGHATLYWYQQILGQGPKLLIQFQNNGVVDDSQLPKDRFSAERLKGVDSTLKIQPAKLEDSAVYLCASSLLAGGDGYTFGSGTRLTVV.

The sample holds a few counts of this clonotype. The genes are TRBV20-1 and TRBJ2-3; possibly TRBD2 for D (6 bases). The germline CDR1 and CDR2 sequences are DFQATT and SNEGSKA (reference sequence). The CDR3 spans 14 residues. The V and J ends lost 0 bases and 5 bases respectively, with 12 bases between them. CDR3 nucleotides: TGCAGTGCTAGAGATCGTGGAGGGAAAGATACGCAGTATTTT. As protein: CSARDRGGKDTQYF.

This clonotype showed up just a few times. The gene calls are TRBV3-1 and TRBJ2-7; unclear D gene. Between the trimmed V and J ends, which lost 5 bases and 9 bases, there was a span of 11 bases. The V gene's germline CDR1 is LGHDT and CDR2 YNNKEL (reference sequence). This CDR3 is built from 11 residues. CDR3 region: CASSGRYGQYF. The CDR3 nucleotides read TGTGCCAGCAGCGGACGGTATGGGCAGTACTTC.

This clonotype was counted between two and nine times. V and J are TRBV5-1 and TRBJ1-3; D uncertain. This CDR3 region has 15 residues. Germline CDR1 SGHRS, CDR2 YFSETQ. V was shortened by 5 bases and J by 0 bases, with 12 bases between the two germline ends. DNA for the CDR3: TGCGCCAGCAGAAACGGATGGGTCTCTGGAAACACCATATATTTT. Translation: CASRNGWVSGNTIYF.

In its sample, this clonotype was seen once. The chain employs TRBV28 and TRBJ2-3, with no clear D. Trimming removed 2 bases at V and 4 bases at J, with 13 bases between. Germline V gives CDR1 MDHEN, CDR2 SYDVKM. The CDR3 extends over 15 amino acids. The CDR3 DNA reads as TGTGCCAGCAGTTTAGGGGTCAGTAGGTCAGATACGCAGTATTTT. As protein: CASSLGVSRSDTQYF.

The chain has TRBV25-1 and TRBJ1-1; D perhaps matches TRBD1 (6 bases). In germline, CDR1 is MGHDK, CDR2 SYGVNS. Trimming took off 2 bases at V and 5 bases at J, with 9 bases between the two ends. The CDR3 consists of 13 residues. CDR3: CASSERGWTEAFF. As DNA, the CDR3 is TGTGCCAGCAGTGAAAGGGGGTGGACTGAAGCTTTCTTT.

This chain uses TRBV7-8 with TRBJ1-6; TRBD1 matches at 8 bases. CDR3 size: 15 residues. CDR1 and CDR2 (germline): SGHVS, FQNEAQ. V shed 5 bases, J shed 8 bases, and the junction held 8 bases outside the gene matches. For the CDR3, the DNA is TGTGCCAGCAGCACACGGACAGGGAGGTATTCACCCCTCCACTTT. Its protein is CASSTRTGRYSPLHF.

CDR3: CASSYTTSSAPDYNEQFF. CDR3 DNA: TGTGCCAGCAGTTACACTACTTCTAGTGCCCCGGACTACAATGAGCAGTTCTTC. This sequence joins TRBV6-2 or TRBV6-3 and TRBJ2-1; D is unresolved. CDR1 and CDR2 from the germline V gene are MNHEY and SVGEGT. The CDR3 contains 18 residues. Trimming shortened V by 2 bases and J by 3 bases, and 20 bases separated the two germline ends.

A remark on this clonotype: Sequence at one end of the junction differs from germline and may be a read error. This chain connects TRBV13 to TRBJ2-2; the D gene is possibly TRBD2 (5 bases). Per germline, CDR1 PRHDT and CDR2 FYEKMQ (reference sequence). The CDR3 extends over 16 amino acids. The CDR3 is CASSSKAGWNTGELFF. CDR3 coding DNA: TGTGCGAGCAGCAGTAAGGCGGGTTGGAACACCGGGGAGCTGTTTTTT.

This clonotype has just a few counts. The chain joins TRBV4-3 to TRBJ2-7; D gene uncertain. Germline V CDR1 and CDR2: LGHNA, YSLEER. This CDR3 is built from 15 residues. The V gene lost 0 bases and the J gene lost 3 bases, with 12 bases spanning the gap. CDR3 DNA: TGCGCCAGCAGCCAAGACCCCGACATACTCTACGAGCAGTACTTC. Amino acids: CASSQDPDILYEQYF.

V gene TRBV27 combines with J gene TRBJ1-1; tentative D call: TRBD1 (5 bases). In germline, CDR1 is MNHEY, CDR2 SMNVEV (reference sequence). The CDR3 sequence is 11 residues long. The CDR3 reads CGGNGPSEAFF. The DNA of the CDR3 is TGTGGGGGGAATGGCCCATCTGAAGCTTTCTTT.

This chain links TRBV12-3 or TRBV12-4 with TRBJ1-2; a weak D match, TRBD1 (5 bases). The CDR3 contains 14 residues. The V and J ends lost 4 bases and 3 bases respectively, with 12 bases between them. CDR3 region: CASSSRDPHYGYTF. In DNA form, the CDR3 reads TGTGCCAGCAGTTCCCGGGACCCGCACTATGGCTACACCTTC.

Here the CDR3 DNA reads TGCAGTGCTCCTCGGACAGGGGGATACACTGAAGCTTTCTTT. Translation: CSAPRTGGYTEAFF. This rearrangement joins TRBV20-1 to TRBJ1-1; 10 bases map to TRBD1. This CDR3 spans 14 amino acids. Germline V gene data show CDR1 as DFQATT and CDR2 as SNEGSKA (reference sequence). V lost 5 bases to trimming and J lost 3 bases; unmatched junction nucleotides: 6.